What follows are 10 T cell receptor beta chains derived from one specimen sequenced in a study of identical twins listed by TCRdb under 2016. Receptor libraries were prepared by 5' RACE. Sequencing was performed on an Illumina HiSeq 2000. TCRdb trimmed the raw reads at Q25, called clones with MiXCR and kept productive beta chains. Identical CDR3 protein sequences are pooled into one entry, listed with their most common genes and DNA. The sample records about 900,000 distinct CDR3 sequences, about 12% of which are singletons. Of the sample, roughly 1.6% falls within the top ten clones. The data also belong to a second study, concerning yellow fever vaccine responses in identical twins.

Sequencing used PBMCs. The receptor set was obtained from a woman under 30 in good health.

This chain links TRBV14 with TRBJ2-2; D gene uncertain. This CDR3 contains 15 residues. Germline V lookup: CDR1 SGHDN, CDR2 FVKESK. Deletions cut 4 bases from V and 2 bases from J, with 11 bases between. CDR3 DNA: TGTGCCAGCAGCCCCCGAATTGATAACACCGGGGAGCTGTTTTTT. It encodes CASSPRIDNTGELFF. The full variable domain, its missing parts supplied by reference TRBV14 and TRBJ2-2, is EAGVTQFPSHSVIEKGQTVTLRCDPISGHDNLYWYRRVMGKEIKFLLHFVKESKQDESGMPNNRFLAERTGGTYSTLKVQPAELEDSGVYFCASSPRIDNTGELFFGEGSRLTVL.

This clonotype has a handful of counts. The chain recombines TRBV20-1 with TRBJ2-1; 8 bases fit TRBD2. From germline, CDR1 is DFQATT and CDR2 SNEGSKA (reference sequence). This CDR3 is built from 15 residues. The ends lost 3 bases at V and 2 bases at J; junction bases unmatched: 6. DNA for the CDR3: TGCAGTGCTAGGGGCCTTAGCGGGGCCTACAATGAGCAGTTCTTC. Protein sequence: CSARGLSGAYNEQFF.

Ten or more counts support this clonotype. This chain joins TRBV20-1 and TRBJ2-3; possible D gene TRBD1, 6 bases. This CDR3 comprises 14 residues. The V end lost 0 bases, the J end lost 5 bases, and 12 bases lay between the germline ends. The germline gives CDR1 DFQATT, CDR2 SNEGSKA (reference sequence). DNA of the CDR3: TGCAGTGCTAGAGATGGCCAGGGGCTAGATACGCAGTATTTT. Its protein product is CSARDGQGLDTQYF.

The rearrangement uses TRBV20-1 and TRBJ2-2; D is possibly TRBD2 (6 bases). The CDR3 runs to 20 residues. The germline gives CDR1 DFQATT, CDR2 SNEGSKA (reference sequence). The V gene lost 2 bases and the J gene lost 2 bases, with 27 bases spanning the gap. CDR3 coding DNA: TGCAGTGCTAGATATGAGCCGGAGGGCCTCGCAGGGCGAAACACCGGGGAGCTGTTTTTT. Protein product: CSARYEPEGLAGRNTGELFF.

This clonotype has a count of ten or more. The chain is built from TRBV4-2 and TRBJ2-2, with 10 bases that match TRBD2. Germline V gene sequence: CDR1 LGHNA, CDR2 YNFKEQ. The CDR3 extends over 18 amino acids. The J segment lost 5 bases and the V segment lost 0 bases, leaving 9 bases of the junction unmatched. CDR3 nucleotides: TGTGCCAGCAGCCAAGAGGGGGTCTTAGCGGGAGGTACCGGGGAGCTGTTTTTT. Protein sequence: CASSQEGVLAGGTGELFF.

This clonotype occurred many times. This sequence joins TRBV12-3 or TRBV12-4 and TRBJ1-2; TRBD1 matches at 7 bases. J was trimmed by 8 bases and V by 5 bases; bases with no gene match: 8. CDR3 length: 13 amino acids. The chain's CDR3 is CASSQQGPWGYTF. CDR3 in DNA: TGTGCCAGCAGTCAACAGGGGCCCTGGGGCTACACCTTC.

This clonotype appeared a few times. V gene TRBV7-2 combines with J gene TRBJ2-1, with D unclear. Trimming removed 5 bases at V and 8 bases at J, with 10 bases between. This CDR3 region has 12 residues. The germline V gene has CDR1 SGHTA and CDR2 FQGNSA. The chain's CDR3 is CASSNPFHEQFF. CDR3 DNA sequence: TGTGCCAGCAGCAATCCGTTCCATGAGCAGTTCTTC.

This clonotype has just a few counts. This chain joins TRBV10-1 and TRBJ2-3, with D maybe TRBD2 (6 bases). The CDR3 is made up of 18 amino acids. The germline V gene has CDR1 WNHNN and CDR2 SYGVQD (reference sequence). Trimming took off 3 bases at V and 3 bases at J, with 22 bases between the two ends. The CDR3 region has the DNA TGCGCCAGCAGTGAAAGCGAGGTCGGCGGGGTGGTTACAGATACGCAGTATTTT. Encoded protein: CASSESEVGGVVTDTQYF.

Remarks on this clonotype: It may be a read error: a sequence one base away is much more abundant. This chain joins TRBV4-1 and TRBJ1-1; D call uncertain. From germline, CDR1 is MGHRA and CDR2 YSYEKL. The CDR3 is made up of 13 amino acids. V was pared by 0 bases and J by 10 bases, with 12 bases between. This chain's CDR3 is CASSQDRASVAFF. The DNA of the CDR3 is TGCGCCAGCAGCCAAGACAGAGCCTCTGTAGCTTTCTTT.

This chain uses TRBV5-1 with TRBJ2-5, with a tentative D call TRBD2 (5 bases). In germline, CDR1 is SGHRS, CDR2 YFSETQ. The length of the CDR3 is 14 residues. Trimming shortened V by 1 base and J by 2 bases, and 9 bases separated the two germline ends. DNA of the CDR3: TGCGCCAGCAGCTTGCGAGCGGCTCAAGAGACCCAGTACTTC. Translation gives CASSLRAAQETQYF.